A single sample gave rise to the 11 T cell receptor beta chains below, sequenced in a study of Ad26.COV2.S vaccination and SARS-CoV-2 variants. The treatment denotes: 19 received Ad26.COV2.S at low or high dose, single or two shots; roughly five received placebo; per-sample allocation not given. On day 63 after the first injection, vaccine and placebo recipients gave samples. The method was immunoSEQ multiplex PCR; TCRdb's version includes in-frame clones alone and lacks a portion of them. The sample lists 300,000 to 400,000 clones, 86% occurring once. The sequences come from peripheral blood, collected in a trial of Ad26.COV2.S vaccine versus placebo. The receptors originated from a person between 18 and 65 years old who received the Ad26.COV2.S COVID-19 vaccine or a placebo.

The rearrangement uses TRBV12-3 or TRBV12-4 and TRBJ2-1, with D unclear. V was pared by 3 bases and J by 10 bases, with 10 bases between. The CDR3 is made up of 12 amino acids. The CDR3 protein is CASSFGPAEQFF. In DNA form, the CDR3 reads TGTGCCAGCAGTTTTGGGCCCGCCGAGCAGTTCTTC.

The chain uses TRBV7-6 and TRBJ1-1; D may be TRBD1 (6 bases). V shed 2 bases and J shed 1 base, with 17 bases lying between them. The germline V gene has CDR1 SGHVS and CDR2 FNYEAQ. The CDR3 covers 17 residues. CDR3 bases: TGTGCCAGCAGCTTAAGGGGGGCTGAGAATGGGAACACTGAAGCTTTCTTT. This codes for CASSLRGAENGNTEAFF. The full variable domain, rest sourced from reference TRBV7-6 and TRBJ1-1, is GAGVSQSPRYKVTKRGQDVALRCDPISGHVSLYWYRQALGQGPEFLTYFNYEAQQDKSGLPNDRFSAERPEGSISTLTIQRTEQRDSAMYRCASSLRGAENGNTEAFFGQGTRLTVV.

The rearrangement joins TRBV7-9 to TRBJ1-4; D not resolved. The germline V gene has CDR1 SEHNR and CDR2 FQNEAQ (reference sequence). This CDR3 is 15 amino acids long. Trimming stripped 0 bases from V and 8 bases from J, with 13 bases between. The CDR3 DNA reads TGTGCCAGCAGCTTAGCGGATCCTACGAGAGAAAAACTGTTTTTT. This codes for CASSLADPTREKLFF.

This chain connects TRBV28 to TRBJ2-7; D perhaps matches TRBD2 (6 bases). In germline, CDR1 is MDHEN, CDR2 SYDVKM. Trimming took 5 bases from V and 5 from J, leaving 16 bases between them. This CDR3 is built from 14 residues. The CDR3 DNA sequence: TGTGCCAGCAGTCCCGGGCCCCGGAGGGACGAGCAGTACTTC. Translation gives CASSPGPRRDEQYF.

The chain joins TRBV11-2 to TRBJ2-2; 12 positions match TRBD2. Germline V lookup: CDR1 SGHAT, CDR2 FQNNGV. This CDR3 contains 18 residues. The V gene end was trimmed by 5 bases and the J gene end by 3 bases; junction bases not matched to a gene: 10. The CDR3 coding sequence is TGTGCCAGCAGCCCAACCGGGACTAGCGGGCCCTACACCGGGGAGCTGTTTTTT. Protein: CASSPTGTSGPYTGELFF. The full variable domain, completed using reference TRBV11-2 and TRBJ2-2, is EAGVAQSPRYKIIEKRQSVAFWCNPISGHATLYWYQQILGQGPKLLIQFQNNGVVDDSQLPKDRFSAERLKGVDSTLKIQPAKLEDSAVYLCASSPTGTSGPYTGELFFGEGSRLTVL.

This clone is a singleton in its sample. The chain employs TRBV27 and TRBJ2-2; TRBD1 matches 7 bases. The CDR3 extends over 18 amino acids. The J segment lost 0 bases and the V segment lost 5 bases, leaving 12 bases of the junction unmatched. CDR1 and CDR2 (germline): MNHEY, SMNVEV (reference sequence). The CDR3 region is CASSHGHGQDANTGELFF. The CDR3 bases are TGTGCCAGCAGTCACGGCCACGGACAGGACGCGAACACCGGGGAGCTGTTTTTT.

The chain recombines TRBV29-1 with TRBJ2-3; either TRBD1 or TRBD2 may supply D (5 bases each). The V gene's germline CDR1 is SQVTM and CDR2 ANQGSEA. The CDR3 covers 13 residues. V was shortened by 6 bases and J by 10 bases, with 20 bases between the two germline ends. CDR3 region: CSVPDPWGMSQYF. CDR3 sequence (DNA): TGCAGCGTACCAGATCCCTGGGGGATGTCGCAGTATTTT.

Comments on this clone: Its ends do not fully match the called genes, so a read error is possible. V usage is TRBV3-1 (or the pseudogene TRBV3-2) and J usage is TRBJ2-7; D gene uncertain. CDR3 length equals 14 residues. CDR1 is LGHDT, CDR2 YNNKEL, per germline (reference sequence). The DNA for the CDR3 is TGTGCCAGCAGCCAAGAGCTGCAGTCCTCCGAGCAGTACTTC. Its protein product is CASSQELQSSEQYF.

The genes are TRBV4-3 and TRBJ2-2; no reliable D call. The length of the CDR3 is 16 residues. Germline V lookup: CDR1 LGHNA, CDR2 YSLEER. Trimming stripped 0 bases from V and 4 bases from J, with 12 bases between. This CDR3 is CASSQDQLESTGELFF. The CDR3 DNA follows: TGCGCCAGCAGCCAAGATCAATTAGAGAGCACCGGGGAGCTGTTTTTT.

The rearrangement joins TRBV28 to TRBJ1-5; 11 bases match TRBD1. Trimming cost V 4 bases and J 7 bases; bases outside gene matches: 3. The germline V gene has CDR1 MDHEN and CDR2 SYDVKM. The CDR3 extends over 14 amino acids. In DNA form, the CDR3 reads TGTGCCAGCAGTTGGGGACAGGGGGAGCAGCCCCAGCATTTT. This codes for CASSWGQGEQPQHF.

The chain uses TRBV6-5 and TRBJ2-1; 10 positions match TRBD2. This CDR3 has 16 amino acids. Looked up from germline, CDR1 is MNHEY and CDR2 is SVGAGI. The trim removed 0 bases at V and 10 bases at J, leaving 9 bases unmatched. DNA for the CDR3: TGTGCCAGCAGTTACTCGAGAATAGCGGGGGGACGCGAGCAGTTCTTC. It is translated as CASSYSRIAGGREQFF.